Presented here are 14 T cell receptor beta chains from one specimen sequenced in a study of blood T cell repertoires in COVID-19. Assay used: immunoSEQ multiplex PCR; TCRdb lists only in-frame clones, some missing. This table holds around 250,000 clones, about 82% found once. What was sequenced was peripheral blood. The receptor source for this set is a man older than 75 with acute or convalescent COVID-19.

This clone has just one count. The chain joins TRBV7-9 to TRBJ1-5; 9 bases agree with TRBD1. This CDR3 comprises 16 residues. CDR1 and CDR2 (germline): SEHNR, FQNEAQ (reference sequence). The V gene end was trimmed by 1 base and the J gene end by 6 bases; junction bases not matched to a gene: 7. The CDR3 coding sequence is TGTGCCAGCAGCTTAGGAGGGACAGGGACGACTCAGCCCCAGCATTTT. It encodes CASSLGGTGTTQPQHF.

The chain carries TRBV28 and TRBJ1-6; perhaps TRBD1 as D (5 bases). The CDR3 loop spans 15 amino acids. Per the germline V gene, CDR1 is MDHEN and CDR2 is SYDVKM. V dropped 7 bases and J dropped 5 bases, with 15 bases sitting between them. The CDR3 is CASTPGGTNNSPLHF. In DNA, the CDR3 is TGTGCCAGCACCCCCGGCGGGACCAATAATTCACCCCTCCACTTT.

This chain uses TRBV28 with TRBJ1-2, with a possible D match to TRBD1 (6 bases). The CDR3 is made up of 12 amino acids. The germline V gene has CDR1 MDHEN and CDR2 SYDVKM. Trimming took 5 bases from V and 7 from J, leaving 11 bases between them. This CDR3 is CASSPGEIGYTF. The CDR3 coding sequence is TGTGCCAGCAGTCCAGGGGAGATTGGCTACACCTTC.

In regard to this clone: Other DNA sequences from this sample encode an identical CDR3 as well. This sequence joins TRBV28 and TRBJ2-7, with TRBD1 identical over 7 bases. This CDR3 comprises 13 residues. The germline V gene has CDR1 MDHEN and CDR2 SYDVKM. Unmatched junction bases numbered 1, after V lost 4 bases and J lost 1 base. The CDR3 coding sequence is TGTGCCAGCAGTTCGGGACAGTCCTACGAGCAGTACTTC. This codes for CASSSGQSYEQYF.

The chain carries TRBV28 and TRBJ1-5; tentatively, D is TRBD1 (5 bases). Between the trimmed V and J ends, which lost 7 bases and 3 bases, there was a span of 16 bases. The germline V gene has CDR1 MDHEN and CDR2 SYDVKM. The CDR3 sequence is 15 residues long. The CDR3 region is CASTPGDHVNQPQHF. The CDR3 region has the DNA TGTGCCAGCACCCCGGGGGATCACGTCAATCAGCCCCAGCATTTT.

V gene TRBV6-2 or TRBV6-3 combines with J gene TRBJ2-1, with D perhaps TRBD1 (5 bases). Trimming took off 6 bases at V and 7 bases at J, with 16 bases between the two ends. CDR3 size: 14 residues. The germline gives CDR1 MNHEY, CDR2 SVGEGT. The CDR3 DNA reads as TGTGCCAGCAGCCGCCCAGGGAAGGGTAATGAGCAGTTCTTC. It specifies CASSRPGKGNEQFF.

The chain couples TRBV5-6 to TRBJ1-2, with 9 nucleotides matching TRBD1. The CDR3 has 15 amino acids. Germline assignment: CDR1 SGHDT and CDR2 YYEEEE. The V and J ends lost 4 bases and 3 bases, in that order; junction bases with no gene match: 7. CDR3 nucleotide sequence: TGTGCCAGCAGCCCGGGACAGGGACCGTACTATGGCTACACCTTC. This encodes CASSPGQGPYYGYTF.

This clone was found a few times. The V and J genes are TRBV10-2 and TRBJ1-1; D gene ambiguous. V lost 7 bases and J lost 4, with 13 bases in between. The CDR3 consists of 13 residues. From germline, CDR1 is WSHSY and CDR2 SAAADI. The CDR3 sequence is CASMEGWSTEAFF. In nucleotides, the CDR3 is TGCGCCAGCATGGAGGGCTGGAGCACTGAAGCTTTCTTT.

CDR3 in DNA: TGTGCCAGCAGCTTAGAGGGGAGCGACAATCAGCCCCAGCATTTT. Its protein product is CASSLEGSDNQPQHF. V gene TRBV11-2 combines with J gene TRBJ1-5, with D unresolved. The CDR3 length is 15 residues. Germline values: CDR1 SGHAT, CDR2 FQNNGV. The V end was cut by 0 bases, the J end by 3 bases, with 9 bases between.

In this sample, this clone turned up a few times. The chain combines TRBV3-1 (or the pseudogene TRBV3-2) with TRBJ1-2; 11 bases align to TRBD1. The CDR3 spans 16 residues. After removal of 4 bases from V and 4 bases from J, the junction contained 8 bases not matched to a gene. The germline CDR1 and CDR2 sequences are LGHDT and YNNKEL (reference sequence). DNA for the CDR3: TGTGCCAGCAGCCTCGGGACAGGGGGTACAGTCTATGGCTACACCTTC. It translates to CASSLGTGGTVYGYTF.

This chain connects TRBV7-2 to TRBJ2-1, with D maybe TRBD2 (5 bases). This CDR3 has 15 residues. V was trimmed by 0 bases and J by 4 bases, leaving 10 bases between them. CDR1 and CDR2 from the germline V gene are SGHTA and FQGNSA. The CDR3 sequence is CASSLAAAGYNEQFF. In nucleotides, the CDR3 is TGTGCCAGCAGCTTAGCGGCGGCGGGTTACAATGAGCAGTTCTTC.

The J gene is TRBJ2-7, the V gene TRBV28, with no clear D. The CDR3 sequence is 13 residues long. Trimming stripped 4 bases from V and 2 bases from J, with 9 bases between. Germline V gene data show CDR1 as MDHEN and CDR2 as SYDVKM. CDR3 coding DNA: TGTGCCAGCAGTTCAGTCAACCCCTACGAGCAGTACTTC. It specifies CASSSVNPYEQYF.

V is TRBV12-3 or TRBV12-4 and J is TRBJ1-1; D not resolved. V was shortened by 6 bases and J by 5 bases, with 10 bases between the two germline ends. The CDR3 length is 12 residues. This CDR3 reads CASSPGETEAFF. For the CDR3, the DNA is TGTGCCAGCAGCCCGGGTGAGACTGAAGCTTTCTTT.

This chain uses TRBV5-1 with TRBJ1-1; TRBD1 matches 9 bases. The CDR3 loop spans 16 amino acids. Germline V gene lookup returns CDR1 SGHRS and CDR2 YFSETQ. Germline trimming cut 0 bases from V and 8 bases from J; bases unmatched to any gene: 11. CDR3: CASSLAGGQGGREAFF. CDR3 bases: TGCGCCAGCAGCTTGGCCGGGGGACAGGGAGGTCGGGAAGCTTTCTTT.